The source of this TCR beta chain is a study of post-analysis software for immune sequencing data. Overall study: There were relapsing-remitting, secondary progressive and progressive-relapsing multiple sclerosis among the disease courses included. Study-level points and caveats: Samples from one preparation batch, clustered by F measure, grouped strongly together. Controls showed significantly higher normalized Chao1 diversity than did multiple sclerosis patients. In patients, about 5 TRBV segments were more frequent than in controls, with TRBV5-6, TRBV5-1 and TRBV20-1 among them.

This clonotype was found a few times. The antigen is unknown. This CDR3 is built from 12 residues. V lost 4 bases and J lost 1, with 4 bases in between. The germline V gene encodes CDR1 SQVTM and CDR2 ANQGSEA. Each TCR beta cDNA library carried unique molecular identifiers. TCRdb ran MiXCR on the PCR reads and lists one entry per CDR3 protein. The table lists approximately 690,000 distinct CDR3 sequences, over 45% of them singletons, with around 10% in the top ten. The TCR sequence derives from a girl under 10 years old with multiple sclerosis. The chain is built from TRBV29-1 and TRBJ2-2; D not resolved. The material sequenced was blood. The DNA for the CDR3 is TGCAGCGTTGTGGAGAACACCGGGGAGCTGTTTTTT. This gives the protein CSVVENTGELFF.